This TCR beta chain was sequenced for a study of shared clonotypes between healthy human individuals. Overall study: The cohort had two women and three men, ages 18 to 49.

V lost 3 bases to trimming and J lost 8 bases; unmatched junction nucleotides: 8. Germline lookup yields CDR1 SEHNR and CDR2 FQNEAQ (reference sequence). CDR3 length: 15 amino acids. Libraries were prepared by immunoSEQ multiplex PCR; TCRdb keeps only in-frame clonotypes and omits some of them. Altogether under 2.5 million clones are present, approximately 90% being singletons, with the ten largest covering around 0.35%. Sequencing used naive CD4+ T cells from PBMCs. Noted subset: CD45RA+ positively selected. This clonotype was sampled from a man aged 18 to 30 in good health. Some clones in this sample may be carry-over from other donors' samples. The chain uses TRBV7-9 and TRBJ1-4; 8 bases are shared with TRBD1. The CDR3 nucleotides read TGTGCCAGCAGCTTGAACCAGGGGGCAGGGGAAAAACTGTTTTTT. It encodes CASSLNQGAGEKLFF.